This is a list of T cell receptor beta chains from one sample in a study of blood T cell repertoires in COVID-19. Data came from immunoSEQ multiplex PCR; TCRdb stores just in-frame clones and leaves some out. The data contain around 250,000 clones, roughly 88% of them singletons. Sequencing was carried out using PBMCs or T cells enriched from blood (not recorded which). These receptor sequences come from a woman aged 40-49 years with acute COVID-19. Each CDR3 is given with its conserved first and last residue. The D gene is left open where the match is weak. Rows give clone size only sometimes, using once, few, many, or a class for an expanded clone.

CDR3aa: CATGKPGQGNNSPLHF; CDR3nt: TGTGCCACCGGAAAACCCGGACAGGGCAATAATTCACCCCTCCACTTT; j_gene: TRBJ1-6; v_gene: TRBV15; d_gene: TRBD1; len: 16; abundance: -
CDR3aa: CASSVPGQGSEKLFF; CDR3nt: TGTGCCAGTAGTGTACCGGGACAGGGGTCTGAAAAACTGTTTTTT; j_gene: TRBJ1-4; v_gene: TRBV19; d_gene: TRBD1; len: 15; abundance: -
CDR3aa: CASSWDWDRGNTEAFF; CDR3nt: TGTGCCAGCAGTTGGGACTGGGACAGGGGGAACACTGAAGCTTTCTTT; j_gene: TRBJ1-1; v_gene: TRBV28; d_gene: TRBD1; len: 16; abundance: -
CDR3aa: CASNTGNTEAFF; CDR3nt: TGTGCCAGCAATACAGGGAACACTGAAGCTTTCTTT; j_gene: TRBJ1-1; v_gene: TRBV28; d_gene: -; len: 12; abundance: -
CDR3aa: CASSSSGADTQYF; CDR3nt: TGTGCCAGCAGCTCCTCAGGGGCAGATACGCAGTATTTT; j_gene: TRBJ2-3; v_gene: TRBV7-9; d_gene: -; len: 13; abundance: -
CDR3aa: CASSHFGSSYNSPLHF; CDR3nt: TGCGCCAGCAGCCACTTCGGGAGCTCCTATAATTCACCCCTCCACTTT; j_gene: TRBJ1-6; v_gene: TRBV4-1; d_gene: -; len: 16; abundance: -
CDR3aa: CASSDEQAGDSPLHF; CDR3nt: TGTGCCAGCAGTGATGAGCAGGCAGGGGATTCACCCCTCCACTTT; j_gene: TRBJ1-6; v_gene: TRBV2; d_gene: -; len: 15; abundance: -
CDR3aa: CATDEGATQYF; CDR3nt: TGTGCCACCGACGAGGGTGCGACCCAGTACTTC; j_gene: TRBJ2-5; v_gene: TRBV15; d_gene: -; len: 11; abundance: -
CDR3aa: CASEDRVIQSPLHF; CDR3nt: TGTGCCAGTGAGGACAGGGTCATTCAGTCACCCCTCCACTTT; j_gene: TRBJ1-6; v_gene: TRBV11-2; d_gene: TRBD1; len: 14; abundance: -
CDR3aa: CASSLRQQGRHSPLHF; CDR3nt: TGTGCCAGCAGCTTGCGACAACAGGGGAGACATTCACCCCTCCACTTT; j_gene: TRBJ1-6; v_gene: TRBV7-8; d_gene: TRBD1; len: 16; abundance: -
CDR3aa: CASASSSGSYEQYF; CDR3nt: TGTGCCAGCGCCAGTTCTAGCGGGAGCTACGAGCAGTACTTC; j_gene: TRBJ2-7; v_gene: TRBV6-5; d_gene: TRBD2; len: 14; abundance: -
CDR3aa: CASSPGTPYTGELFF; CDR3nt: TGCGCCAGCAGCCCCGGGACACCCTACACCGGGGAGCTGTTTTTT; j_gene: TRBJ2-2; v_gene: TRBV5-1; d_gene: -; len: 15; abundance: -
CDR3aa: CASSSFFRGQTNEKLFF; CDR3nt: TGTGCCAGCAGTTCGTTTTTTAGGGGACAGACTAATGAAAAACTGTTTTTT; j_gene: TRBJ1-4; v_gene: TRBV27; d_gene: TRBD1; len: 17; abundance: -
CDR3aa: CASSTDPRQPQHF; CDR3nt: TGTGCCAGCAGTACAGACCCCCGGCAGCCCCAGCATTTT; j_gene: TRBJ1-5; v_gene: TRBV6-6; d_gene: -; len: 13; abundance: -
CDR3aa: CASSITQARGELFF; CDR3nt: TGTGCCAGCAGTATAACTCAAGCAAGAGGGGAGCTGTTTTTT; j_gene: TRBJ2-2; v_gene: TRBV28; d_gene: -; len: 14; abundance: -
CDR3aa: CASSRVRYGYTF; CDR3nt: TGTGCCAGTAGCAGGGTTCGCTATGGCTACACCTTC; j_gene: TRBJ1-2; v_gene: TRBV19; d_gene: -; len: 12; abundance: -
CDR3aa: CASSTLAGGPKDKFF; CDR3nt: TGTGCCAGCAGCACCCTAGCGGGAGGACCGAAGGATAAGTTCTTC; j_gene: TRBJ2-1; v_gene: TRBV13; d_gene: TRBD2; len: 15; abundance: -
CDR3aa: CASSLGLAGVGEQFF; CDR3nt: TGTGCCAGCAGTCTGGGACTAGCGGGAGTGGGAGAGCAGTTCTTC; j_gene: TRBJ2-1; v_gene: TRBV6-4; d_gene: TRBD2; len: 15; abundance: -
CDR3aa: CASNGQNYGYTF; CDR3nt: TGTGCCAGCAATGGACAGAACTATGGCTACACCTTC; j_gene: TRBJ1-2; v_gene: TRBV12-3/TRBV12-4; d_gene: -; len: 12; abundance: -
CDR3aa: CASRPTGRDGYTF; CDR3nt: TGTGCCAGCAGACCAACAGGGAGGGATGGCTACACCTTC; j_gene: TRBJ1-2; v_gene: TRBV6-6; d_gene: -; len: 13; abundance: -
CDR3aa: CASRVGGNYGYTF; CDR3nt: TGTGCCAGCAGGGTGGGCGGGAACTATGGCTACACCTTC; j_gene: TRBJ1-2; v_gene: TRBV12-3/TRBV12-4; d_gene: -; len: 13; abundance: -
CDR3aa: CSVRREVDTQYF; CDR3nt: TGCAGCGTTAGGCGGGAGGTGGATACGCAGTATTTT; j_gene: TRBJ2-3; v_gene: TRBV29-1; d_gene: TRBD2; len: 12; abundance: -
CDR3aa: CASSLIPGASSTDTQYF; CDR3nt: TGTGCCAGCAGTTTAATCCCTGGGGCGTCTAGCACAGATACGCAGTATTTT; j_gene: TRBJ2-3; v_gene: TRBV27; d_gene: -; len: 17; abundance: -
CDR3aa: CATSRGEGTYEQYF; CDR3nt: TGTGCCACCAGCAGGGGGGAGGGGACCTACGAGCAGTACTTC; j_gene: TRBJ2-7; v_gene: TRBV15; d_gene: TRBD2; len: 14; abundance: many
CDR3aa: CASRRGGTASPYEQYF; CDR3nt: TGTGCCAGCAGACGGGGGGGGACAGCTTCCCCCTACGAGCAGTACTTC; j_gene: TRBJ2-7; v_gene: TRBV28; d_gene: -; len: 16; abundance: -
CDR3aa: CASSLLQGSYEQYF; CDR3nt: TGCGCCAGCAGCCTCCTTCAGGGGTCCTACGAGCAGTACTTC; j_gene: TRBJ2-7; v_gene: TRBV5-1; d_gene: -; len: 14; abundance: -
CDR3aa: CASSLSAYEQYF; CDR3nt: TGTGCCAGCAGTTTATCCGCCTACGAGCAGTACTTC; j_gene: TRBJ2-7; v_gene: TRBV12-3/TRBV12-4; d_gene: -; len: 12; abundance: -
CDR3aa: CASSRMPGNRNQPQHF; CDR3nt: TGCGCCAGCAGCCGCATGCCGGGGAATCGCAATCAGCCCCAGCATTTT; j_gene: TRBJ1-5; v_gene: TRBV4-1; d_gene: -; len: 16; abundance: -
CDR3aa: CASSVQGASTEAFF; CDR3nt: TGTGCCAGCAGCGTACAGGGGGCGAGCACTGAAGCTTTCTTT; j_gene: TRBJ1-1; v_gene: TRBV7-2; d_gene: TRBD1; len: 14; abundance: -
CDR3aa: CASSLALIGGASYNEQFF; CDR3nt: TGTGCCAGCAGCTTGGCCCTTATCGGCGGAGCGAGCTACAATGAGCAGTTCTTC; j_gene: TRBJ2-1; v_gene: TRBV5-4; d_gene: -; len: 18; abundance: -
CDR3aa: CASSSPPSDEKLFF; CDR3nt: TGTGCCAGCAGCTCCCCCCCTTCGGATGAAAAACTGTTTTTT; j_gene: TRBJ1-4; v_gene: TRBV5-4; d_gene: -; len: 14; abundance: -
CDR3aa: CASSSLAGVSYNEQFF; CDR3nt: TGTGCCAGCAGTTCACTAGCGGGAGTGTCCTACAATGAGCAGTTCTTC; j_gene: TRBJ2-1; v_gene: TRBV27; d_gene: TRBD2; len: 16; abundance: -
CDR3aa: CASWAGMPYNEQFF; CDR3nt: TGTGCCAGCTGGGCGGGGATGCCCTACAATGAGCAGTTCTTC; j_gene: TRBJ2-1; v_gene: TRBV6-4; d_gene: -; len: 14; abundance: -
CDR3aa: CASSVGRRLAGVTGELFF; CDR3nt: TGTGCCAGCAGCGTAGGTCGACGACTAGCGGGAGTCACCGGGGAGCTGTTTTTT; j_gene: TRBJ2-2; v_gene: TRBV9; d_gene: TRBD2; len: 18; abundance: -
CDR3aa: CASSLVVADWDTQYF; CDR3nt: TGTGCCAGCAGCTTAGTTGTGGCGGACTGGGATACGCAGTATTTT; j_gene: TRBJ2-3; v_gene: TRBV11-2; d_gene: -; len: 15; abundance: once
CDR3aa: CASRAYNEQFF; CDR3nt: TGTGCCAGCAGGGCTTACAATGAGCAGTTCTTC; j_gene: TRBJ2-1; v_gene: TRBV2; d_gene: -; len: 11; abundance: -
CDR3aa: CASRNRDGYTF; CDR3nt: TGTGCCAGCAGGAACAGGGATGGCTACACCTTC; j_gene: TRBJ1-2; v_gene: TRBV12-3/TRBV12-4; d_gene: -; len: 11; abundance: -
CDR3aa: CASSLGRSGEKLFF; CDR3nt: TGTGCCAGCAGCTTAGGAAGGTCGGGAGAAAAACTGTTTTTT; j_gene: TRBJ1-4; v_gene: TRBV7-9; d_gene: -; len: 14; abundance: -
CDR3aa: CASSPPTSIGEQFF; CDR3nt: TGTGCCAGCTCACCTCCGACTAGTATTGGTGAGCAGTTCTTC; j_gene: TRBJ2-1; v_gene: TRBV18; d_gene: -; len: 14; abundance: -
CDR3aa: CASSQGTEAFF; CDR3nt: TGTGCCAGCAGTCAGGGGACTGAAGCTTTCTTT; j_gene: TRBJ1-1; v_gene: TRBV4-2; d_gene: -; len: 11; abundance: -
CDR3aa: CASSLDNSGDQPQHF; CDR3nt: TGTGCCAGCAGCTTGGACAACTCAGGCGATCAGCCCCAGCATTTT; j_gene: TRBJ1-5; v_gene: TRBV5-5; d_gene: -; len: 15; abundance: -
CDR3aa: CASSTLGTGGNQPQHF; CDR3nt: TGTGCCAGCAGCACCCTCGGGACAGGGGGCAATCAGCCCCAGCATTTT; j_gene: TRBJ1-5; v_gene: TRBV7-2; d_gene: TRBD1; len: 16; abundance: -
CDR3aa: CASSSPNSISGETQYF; CDR3nt: TGTGCCAGCAGCTCCCCGAACAGTATATCTGGGGAGACCCAGTACTTC; j_gene: TRBJ2-5; v_gene: TRBV7-9; d_gene: -; len: 16; abundance: -
CDR3aa: CASSYRTSGSGTQYF; CDR3nt: TGTGCCAGCAGTTACAGGACTAGCGGGAGCGGCACGCAGTATTTT; j_gene: TRBJ2-3; v_gene: TRBV6-2/TRBV6-3; d_gene: TRBD2; len: 15; abundance: -
CDR3aa: CASGLVRSGASGNTIYF; CDR3nt: TGTGCTAGTGGTTTGGTACGTAGTGGGGCCTCTGGAAACACCATATATTTT; j_gene: TRBJ1-3; v_gene: TRBV12-5; d_gene: -; len: 17; abundance: -
CDR3aa: CASSLQQGGNTIYF; CDR3nt: TGTGCCAGCAGCTTACAACAGGGAGGAAACACCATATATTTT; j_gene: TRBJ1-3; v_gene: TRBV7-2; d_gene: -; len: 14; abundance: -
CDR3aa: CASSYSNRENEKLFF; CDR3nt: TGTGCCAGCAGTTACTCGAATCGGGAAAATGAAAAACTGTTTTTT; j_gene: TRBJ1-4; v_gene: TRBV6-2/TRBV6-3; d_gene: -; len: 15; abundance: -
CDR3aa: CASSLLAGVPYEQYF; CDR3nt: TGTGCCAGCAGCTTGCTAGCGGGAGTCCCCTACGAGCAGTACTTC; j_gene: TRBJ2-7; v_gene: TRBV7-6; d_gene: TRBD2; len: 15; abundance: once
CDR3aa: CASDYGNSYEQYF; CDR3nt: TGTGCCAGCGACTACGGGAACAGCTACGAGCAGTACTTC; j_gene: TRBJ2-7; v_gene: TRBV2; d_gene: -; len: 13; abundance: -
CDR3aa: CASKTGPYGYTF; CDR3nt: TGTGCCAGCAAGACAGGGCCCTATGGCTACACCTTC; j_gene: TRBJ1-2; v_gene: TRBV28; d_gene: TRBD1; len: 12; abundance: -
CDR3aa: CASSQTGYGYTF; CDR3nt: TGTGCCAGCAGCCAGACAGGGTATGGCTACACCTTC; j_gene: TRBJ1-2; v_gene: TRBV28; d_gene: TRBD1; len: 12; abundance: once